The T cell receptor (beta chain) described here comes from a study of long-term antiretroviral therapy in people with HIV. Study-wide results and limits: Specimen acquisition occurred between about 2003 and 2017, potentially under older ART regimens. The data indicate that diversity increased after ART but remained below transplant donor controls.

Samples were assayed with immunoSEQ v3.0 at survey level. The method was immunoSEQ multiplex PCR; TCRdb's version includes in-frame clones alone and lacks a portion of them. The table lists around 15,000 clones, about 89% of them singletons. PBMC samples from each donor numbered at least one pre-ART and at least two post-ART. Points on this clone: Its matching antigen is unknown.

The CDR3 contains 12 residues. The germline gives CDR1 MGHDK, CDR2 SYGVNS. Between the trimmed V and J ends, which lost 4 bases and 1 base, there was a span of 2 bases. Sequenced here: unsorted PBMCs, sampled 0.6 years after starting antiretroviral therapy. The clonotype was recovered from a woman aged 40 to 49 with HIV. This chain joins TRBV25-1 and TRBJ1-3; unclear D gene. CDR3 region: CASSGSGNTIYF. The DNA for the CDR3 is TGTGCCAGCAGTGGTTCTGGAAACACCATATATTTT.